These T cell receptor beta chains were read from a single sample in a study of beta chain features in type 1 diabetes. Only in-frame clones appear in the TCRdb table, and some are missing; sequencing was by immunoSEQ multiplex PCR. Here the sample spans about 470,000 clones, about 29% being singletons. The sequencing input was naive CD4+ T cells from blood. The receptors were sampled from a man between 18 and 29 years old in good health. Both conserved end residues are part of each CDR3. A D gene is named only where the DNA matches it firmly. Not all rows give a size; the values are once, few, many and, for expanded clones, a class.

v_gene	abundance	d_gene	j_gene	CDR3nt	CDR3aa
TRBV30	few	-	TRBJ2-5	TGTGCCTGGAGTTTTCGGGACCCTAGGAAGACCCAGTACTTC	CAWSFRDPRKTQYF
TRBV18	few	-	TRBJ1-1	TGTGCCAGCTCACCAGATCAGGGGACCGAAGCTTTCTTT	CASSPDQGTEAFF
TRBV4-3	few	TRBD2	TRBJ2-1	TGCGCCAGCAGCCAAGATTTAGCGGGAGGCTCCTACAATGAGCAGTTCTTC	CASSQDLAGGSYNEQFF
TRBV19	-	-	TRBJ1-4	TGTGCCAGTAGTATCCCGGGCGGTGCAACTAATGAAAAACTGTTTTTT	CASSIPGGATNEKLFF
TRBV10-3	-	-	TRBJ2-1	TGTGCCGCCACCCGGGACGGGACCTACAATGAGCAGTTCTTC	CAATRDGTYNEQFF
TRBV4-1	-	TRBD2	TRBJ2-7	TGCGCCAGCAGCCAAGTCGGGGGGACGGATAACTACGAGCAGTACTTC	CASSQVGGTDNYEQYF
TRBV4-2	few	-	TRBJ2-7	TGTGCCAGCAGCCAAACTATTGACTCCTACGAGCAGTACTTC	CASSQTIDSYEQYF
TRBV20-1	-	-	TRBJ2-7	TGCAGTGCCCTACTTTACGAGCAGTACTTC	CSALLYEQYF
TRBV6-5	few	TRBD1	TRBJ2-1	TGTGCCAGCAGTAGGACAGGGCCGGATGAGCAGTTCTTC	CASSRTGPDEQFF
TRBV5-4	-	TRBD2	TRBJ2-3	TGTGCCAGCACCCTGGGGCTAGCGGGAGCGACAGATACGCAGTATTTT	CASTLGLAGATDTQYF
TRBV28	few	-	TRBJ2-1	TGTGCCAGCAGTGGACTAAAGGGTGAGCAGTTCTTC	CASSGLKGEQFF
TRBV30	once	-	TRBJ1-3	TGTGCCTGGCAATCTGGAAACACCATATATTTT	CAWQSGNTIYF
TRBV12-5	-	TRBD1	TRBJ2-2	TGTGCTAGTGGTTTGGACAGGGGGTCCGGGGAGCTGTTTTTT	CASGLDRGSGELFF
TRBV25-1	once	TRBD1	TRBJ1-4	TGTGCCAGCAGCCCGACAGGGATCAATGAAAAACTGTTTTTT	CASSPTGINEKLFF
TRBV18	few	-	TRBJ1-2	TGTGCCAGCTCAGCATCAGGGTTTCCACATGGCTACACCTTC	CASSASGFPHGYTF
TRBV7-3	-	TRBD2	TRBJ2-7	TGTGCCAGCAGCTCGACTAGCGGGAGATACGAGCAGTACTTC	CASSSTSGRYEQYF
TRBV5-4	-	-	TRBJ2-4	TGTGCCAGCCGGGCTGACGAGGGATTGGCGTACTTC	CASRADEGLAYF
TRBV11-2	few	-	TRBJ2-1	TGTGCCAGCAGCTTAGGCCCTCCGCGCAATGAGCAGTTCTTC	CASSLGPPRNEQFF
TRBV30	-	-	TRBJ2-2	TGTGCCTGGAGTGTACGGGGGACCACCGGGGAGCTGTTTTTT	CAWSVRGTTGELFF
TRBV4-2	few	-	TRBJ2-3	TGTGCCAGCAGCCAAGAGTACGTGGGCACAGATACGCAGTATTTT	CASSQEYVGTDTQYF
TRBV7-8	few	-	TRBJ1-2	TGTGCCAGCAGCTTAGCGGAGAGCGCGTATGGCTACACCTTC	CASSLAESAYGYTF
TRBV9	few	-	TRBJ2-7	TGTGCCAGCAGCGTAGATGAGGGGGCCTACGAGCAGTACTTC	CASSVDEGAYEQYF
TRBV30	-	TRBD2	TRBJ2-1	TGTGCCTGGGAGCGGGAGAGGGTGGGGAATGAGCAGTTCTTC	CAWERERVGNEQFF
TRBV4-2	-	-	TRBJ2-7	TGTGCCAGCAGCCAAGAGGGTGCGGGGAATACCTACGAGCAGTACTTC	CASSQEGAGNTYEQYF
TRBV18	-	TRBD2	TRBJ2-3	TGTGCCAGCTCACCAAACGGGAGGAAAGATACGCAGTATTTT	CASSPNGRKDTQYF
TRBV9	few	TRBD1	TRBJ1-4	TGTGCCAGCAGCGTCTACAGGGGAGATAATGAAAAACTGTTTTTT	CASSVYRGDNEKLFF
TRBV9	few	-	TRBJ2-1	TGTGCCAGCAGCGCACAGGGGGGGACCTACAATGAGCAGTTCTTC	CASSAQGGTYNEQFF
TRBV27	-	-	TRBJ2-1	TGTGCCAGCAGTTACCTGGACAATGAGCAGTTCTTC	CASSYLDNEQFF
TRBV18	-	-	TRBJ2-5	TGTGCCAGCTCACCGAGGGGCGAGACCCAGTACTTC	CASSPRGETQYF
TRBV29-1	few	-	TRBJ1-1	TGCAGCGTTTCACGGGCGGTGAACACTGAAGCTTTCTTT	CSVSRAVNTEAFF
TRBV5-4	-	-	TRBJ2-7	TGTGCCAGCAGCTCCCCGGGACAAGGAAATACCGAGCAGTACTTC	CASSSPGQGNTEQYF
TRBV7-2	few	-	TRBJ2-3	TGTGCCCCTACGGGGCCGCGCACAGATACGCAGTATTTT	CAPTGPRTDTQYF
TRBV9	few	-	TRBJ2-1	TGTGCCAGCAGCGTAGTACCTACCGATGAGCAGTTCTTC	CASSVVPTDEQFF
TRBV29-1	few	-	TRBJ2-7	TGCAGCGTCAAGGACAGGAGGGCCTACGAGCAGTACTTC	CSVKDRRAYEQYF
TRBV28	few	-	TRBJ2-1	TGTGCCAGCAGTTTAGGGGGGAGCTCCTACAATGAGCAGTTCTTC	CASSLGGSSYNEQFF
TRBV5-1	-	-	TRBJ2-5	TGCGCCAGCAGCACAGGAGCCCCGTTCCAAGAGACCCAGTACTTC	CASSTGAPFQETQYF
TRBV6-5	few	-	TRBJ2-7	TGTGCCAGCAGGAACCGGGATGACTTCTACGAGCAGTACTTC	CASRNRDDFYEQYF
TRBV5-1	-	TRBD1	TRBJ2-7	TGCGCCAGCAGCCCGCACCCACAGGGGGCCTACGAGCAGTACTTC	CASSPHPQGAYEQYF
TRBV29-1	-	-	TRBJ2-3	TGCAGCGCTGGACTGAGCACAGATACGCAGTATTTT	CSAGLSTDTQYF
TRBV7-2	few	TRBD2	TRBJ2-7	TGTGCCAGCAGCCCAGGACTAGCGGGAGTGGGCTACGAGCAGTACTTC	CASSPGLAGVGYEQYF
TRBV14	-	-	TRBJ2-5	TGTGCCAGCAGCAGACAAGAGACCCAGTACTTC	CASSRQETQYF
TRBV29-1	few	-	TRBJ1-5	TGCAGCGTTGGACAGCATAGCAATCAGCCCCAGCATTTT	CSVGQHSNQPQHF
TRBV6-1	few	-	TRBJ2-7	TGTGCCAGCCAGACAGTTCCCTACGAGCAGTACTTC	CASQTVPYEQYF
TRBV5-4	few	-	TRBJ2-7	TGTGCCAGCAGCTGGAGGGGTATGGCGGTCCACGAGCAGTACTTC	CASSWRGMAVHEQYF
TRBV30	-	TRBD1	TRBJ2-3	TGTGCCTGGAGTGCAACAGGGGTATCCGATACGCAGTATTTT	CAWSATGVSDTQYF
TRBV5-1	-	-	TRBJ1-4	TGCGCCAGCAGCTTCCTTCAGGATGAAAAACTGTTTTTT	CASSFLQDEKLFF
TRBV30	-	-	TRBJ1-1	TGTGCCGGAGGGACACCTCAAGCTTTCTTT	CAGGTPQAFF
TRBV10-3	-	-	TRBJ2-1	TGTGCCATCAGGCAGCCACCGGGACTGGGTGGACATGAGCAGTTCTTC	CAIRQPPGLGGHEQFF